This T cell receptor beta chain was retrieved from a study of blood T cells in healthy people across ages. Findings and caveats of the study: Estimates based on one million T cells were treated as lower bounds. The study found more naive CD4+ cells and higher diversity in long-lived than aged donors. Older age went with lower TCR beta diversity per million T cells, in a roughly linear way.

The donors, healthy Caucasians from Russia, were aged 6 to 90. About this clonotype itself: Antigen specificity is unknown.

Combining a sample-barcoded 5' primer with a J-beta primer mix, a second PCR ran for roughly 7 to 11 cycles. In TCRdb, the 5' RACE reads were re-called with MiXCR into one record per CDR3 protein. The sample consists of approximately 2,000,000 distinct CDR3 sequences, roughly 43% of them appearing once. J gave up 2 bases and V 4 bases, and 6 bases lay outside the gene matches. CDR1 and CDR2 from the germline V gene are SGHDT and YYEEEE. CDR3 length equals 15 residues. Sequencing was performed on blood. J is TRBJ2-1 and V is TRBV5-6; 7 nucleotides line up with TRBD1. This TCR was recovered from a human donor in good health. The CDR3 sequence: CASSDRDRTYNEQFF. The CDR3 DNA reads TGTGCCAGCAGCGACCGGGACAGAACCTACAATGAGCAGTTCTTC.